This paragraph covers one T cell receptor (beta chain) sequence. V shed 5 bases, J shed 7 bases, and the junction held 14 bases outside the gene matches. The CDR3 runs 17 residues. The germline gives CDR1 LGHNT, CDR2 FRNRAP. This sample is part of a study of T cell responses to AZD1222 COVID-19 vaccine. Sequencing was performed with immunoSEQ multiplex PCR; in TCRdb, only in-frame clones are kept and a portion is missing. The data hold approximately 130,000 clones, with approximately 90% observed a single time. This TCR was recovered from an adult who received the AZD1222 COVID-19 vaccine. Material: peripheral blood, obtained 28 days after the second AZD1222 dose. The rearrangement links TRBV12-5 to TRBJ1-4; 9 positions agree with TRBD1. CDR3 amino acids: CASGKTTNRGRTEKLFF. DNA for the CDR3: TGTGCTAGTGGTAAAACAACGAACAGGGGGCGAACTGAAAAACTGTTTTTT.